This TCR beta chain was identified in a study of technical replicates of blood from a few donors. Clones were read by immunoSEQ multiplex PCR, and TCRdb kept only the in-frame ones, dropping some. The repertoire holds tens of thousands of clones, with 85% to 95% as singletons. The clonotype comes from a human donor in good health. The sequencing sample was made of T cells isolated from PBMCs.

The CDR3 loop reads CATHKTGNTGELFF. The CDR3 region has the DNA TGTGCCACCCATAAGACAGGGAATACCGGGGAGCTGTTTTTT. This chain connects TRBV6-7 to TRBJ2-2, with TRBD1 identical over 7 bases. TRBV6-7 is assigned to the ORF class and has an uncertain function. J lost 5 bases, V lost 10 bases, and 10 bases had no gene match. The CDR3 runs to 14 residues.